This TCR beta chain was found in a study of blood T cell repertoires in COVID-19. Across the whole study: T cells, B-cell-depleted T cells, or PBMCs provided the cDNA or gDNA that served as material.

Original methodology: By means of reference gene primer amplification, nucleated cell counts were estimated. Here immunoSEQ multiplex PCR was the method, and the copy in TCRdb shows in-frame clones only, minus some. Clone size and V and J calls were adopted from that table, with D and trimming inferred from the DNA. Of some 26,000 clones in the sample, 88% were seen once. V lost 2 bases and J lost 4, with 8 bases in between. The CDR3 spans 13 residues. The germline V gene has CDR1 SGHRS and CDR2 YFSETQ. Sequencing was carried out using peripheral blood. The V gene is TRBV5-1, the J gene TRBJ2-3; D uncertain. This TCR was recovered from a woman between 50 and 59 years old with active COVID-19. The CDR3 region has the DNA TGCGCCAGCAGCTTACGAGGTGCAGATACGCAGTATTTT. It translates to CASSLRGADTQYF.